Presented here are 26 T cell receptor beta chains from one specimen sequenced in a study of graft-versus-host responses after intestinal transplantation. These TCRs are of unknown antigen specificity. Sequencing used immunoSEQ multiplex PCR; TCRdb keeps in-frame clones, though not all of them. This table has 96,000 or so clones, 92% appearing once. Sequencing used unstimulated CD4+ T cells sorted from spleen or lymph node cells, obtained before intestinal transplant. These receptors were obtained from a human donor who received an intestinal transplant.

The V gene is TRBV7-6, the J gene TRBJ2-5; 11 bases are shared with TRBD2. Germline V lookup: CDR1 SGHVS, CDR2 FNYEAQ. J gave up 14 bases and V 8 bases, and 7 bases lay outside the gene matches. The CDR3 loop spans 11 amino acids. CDR3 coding DNA: TGTGCCAGCCGCCCGCTAGCGGGGGGATACTTC. It codes for CASRPLAGGYF. The full variable domain, its missing parts supplied by reference TRBV7-6 and TRBJ2-5, is GAGVSQSPRYKVTKRGQDVALRCDPISGHVSLYWYRQALGQGPEFLTYFNYEAQQDKSGLPNDRFSAERPEGSISTLTIQRTEQRDSAMYRCASRPLAGGYFGPGTRLLVL.

This clone was recorded once. The V gene is TRBV6-5, the J gene TRBJ1-1; unclear D gene. V was trimmed by 5 bases and J by 0 bases, leaving 13 bases between them. The germline gives CDR1 MNHEY, CDR2 SVGAGI. The CDR3 runs to 15 residues. The CDR3 reads CASSQEWSMNTEAFF. The CDR3 region has the DNA TGTGCCAGCAGTCAAGAGTGGTCTATGAACACTGAAGCTTTCTTT.

V gene TRBV5-1 combines with J gene TRBJ2-7, with 11 positions matching TRBD2. CDR3 size: 15 residues. The V gene's germline CDR1 is SGHRS and CDR2 YFSETQ. The ends lost 3 bases at V and 3 bases at J; junction bases unmatched: 5. The CDR3 DNA reads TGCGCCAGCAGCTCTCTAGCGGGAGGCCACTACGAGCAGTACTTC. Its translation is CASSSLAGGHYEQYF.

This clone appeared a single time. V is TRBV19 and J is TRBJ1-4; 8 bases are shared with TRBD1. V trimming: 3 bases; J trimming: 8 bases; junction bases outside the gene matches: 8. The CDR3 contains 15 residues. CDR1 is LNHDA, CDR2 SQIVND, per germline (reference sequence). The CDR3 loop reads CASSISDRGLEKLFF. CDR3 DNA: TGTGCCAGTAGTATTAGTGACAGGGGATTGGAAAAACTGTTTTTT. Together with reference TRBV19 and TRBJ1-4, the CDR3 gives the full variable domain: DGGITQSPKYLFRKEGQNVTLSCEQNLNHDAMYWYRQDPGQGLRLIYYSQIVNDFQKGDIAEGYSVSREKKESFPLTVTSAQKNPTAFYLCASSISDRGLEKLFFGSGTQLSVL.

This clone came up a few times. The V call is TRBV30, the J call TRBJ1-1, with 8 bases aligning to TRBD1. The junction had 10 bases not matched to a gene; V was cut back by 3 bases and J by 10 bases. This CDR3 has 13 amino acids. The germline gives CDR1 GTSNPN, CDR2 SVGIG (reference sequence). In nucleotides, the CDR3 is TGTGCCTGGAGAATACGGGACAGGTCACGAGCTTTCTTT. It codes for CAWRIRDRSRAFF. Looking up the rest from reference TRBV30 and TRBJ1-1 gives the full variable domain: SQTIHQWPATLVQPVGSPLSLECTVEGTSNPNLYWYRQAAGRGLQLLFYSVGIGQISSEVPQNLSASRPQDRQFILSSKKLLLSDSGFYLCAWRIRDRSRAFFGQGTRLTVV.

This chain uses TRBV7-8 with TRBJ2-7, with no clear D. Per germline, CDR1 SGHVS and CDR2 FQNEAQ. V lost 1 base and J lost 0, with 10 bases in between. The CDR3 contains 15 residues. The CDR3 loop reads CASSLGVRSSYEQYF. The CDR3 DNA sequence: TGTGCCAGCAGCTTAGGGGTGCGGAGCTCCTACGAGCAGTACTTC.

The chain couples TRBV2 to TRBJ1-6; 8 nucleotides align to TRBD1. The V and J ends lost 3 bases and 6 bases, in that order; junction bases with no gene match: 4. CDR1 is SNHLY, CDR2 FYNNEI, per germline. The CDR3 runs to 15 residues. Here the CDR3 DNA reads TGTGCCAGCAGTGATGACAGGGGCTCTAATTCACCCCTCCACTTT. This codes for CASSDDRGSNSPLHF.

The chain uses TRBV7-9 and TRBJ1-2; tentatively, D is TRBD1 (5 bases). The germline V gene has CDR1 SEHNR and CDR2 FQNEAQ (reference sequence). This CDR3 has 13 residues. The germline V and J ends were trimmed by 7 bases and 2 bases, with 11 bases remaining between them. As DNA, the CDR3 is TGTGCCAGCACCGTCGACAGAAACTATGGCTACACCTTC. It codes for CASTVDRNYGYTF.

This chain links TRBV30 with TRBJ2-5; 8 bases line up with TRBD2. The CDR3 consists of 16 residues. The V gene's germline CDR1 is GTSNPN and CDR2 SVGIG (reference sequence). The V segment lost 2 bases and the J segment 4 bases; nucleotides outside the gene matches: 12. The CDR3 is CAWSTRAGEFRETQYF. The CDR3 bases are TGTGCCTGGAGTACCCGAGCGGGAGAGTTTCGAGAGACCCAGTACTTC.

The J gene is TRBJ2-7, the V gene TRBV7-2; TRBD1 might be the D (5 bases). Germline CDR1 and CDR2: SGHTA and FQGNSA. The CDR3 is 12 residues long. V was pared by 1 base and J by 6 bases, with 7 bases between. The CDR3 nucleotides are TGTGCCAGCAGCTTAGAGGGGCTCGAGCAGTACTTC. Amino acids: CASSLEGLEQYF.

The chain joins TRBV2 to TRBJ2-5; D may be TRBD1 (6 bases). V lost 4 bases and J lost 9, with 18 bases in between. There are 14 residues in the CDR3. Germline V lookup: CDR1 SNHLY, CDR2 FYNNEI. Here the CDR3 reads CASSVTGLDGAQYF. The CDR3 bases are TGTGCCAGCAGTGTCACAGGGCTGGATGGGGCCCAGTACTTC.

This chain joins TRBV27 and TRBJ2-5; D is possibly TRBD1 (6 bases). The V end was cut by 5 bases, the J end by 7 bases, with 11 bases between. The CDR3 contains 12 residues. The V gene's germline CDR1 is MNHEY and CDR2 SMNVEV (reference sequence). The chain's CDR3 is CASSARGRTQYF. For the CDR3, the DNA is TGTGCCAGCAGTGCCAGGGGTAGGACCCAGTACTTC.

The chain links TRBV5-1 to TRBJ2-7; D is uncertain. Deletions cut 0 bases from V and 3 bases from J, with 10 bases between. CDR1 is SGHRS and CDR2 is YFSETQ in the germline V gene. The CDR3 loop spans 14 amino acids. CDR3 amino acids: CASSLAVRSYEQYF. The CDR3 bases are TGCGCCAGCAGCTTGGCCGTAAGGAGCTACGAGCAGTACTTC. The variable domain in full, with the rest retrieved from reference TRBV5-1 and TRBJ2-7, is KAGVTQTPRYLIKTRGQQVTLSCSPISGHRSVSWYQQTPGQGLQFLFEYFSETQRNKGNFPGRFSGRQFSNSRSEMNVSTLELGDSALYLCASSLAVRSYEQYFGPGTRLTVT.

The chain uses TRBV10-2 and TRBJ2-1; 9 nucleotides line up with TRBD2. The V segment lost 1 base and the J segment 7 bases; nucleotides outside the gene matches: 2. The length of the CDR3 is 14 residues. Per germline, CDR1 WSHSY and CDR2 SAAADI. The CDR3 DNA is TGCGCCAGCAGTGAGTTAGCGGGAGCGAATGAGCAGTTCTTC. Amino acids: CASSELAGANEQFF.

The chain uses TRBV7-2 and TRBJ1-2; D remains unclear. V shed 5 bases and J shed 7 bases, with 23 bases lying between them. The germline V gene has CDR1 SGHTA and CDR2 FQGNSA. CDR3 length: 16 amino acids. Written as DNA, the CDR3 is TGTGCCAGCAGCCCGCATGGGGAGGGCGGCCTTGGTGGCTACACCTTC. Amino acids: CASSPHGEGGLGGYTF.

This clone was found once. CDR3 sequence (DNA): TGTGCCAGCAGTTCTCGGACAACCTACGAGCAGTACTTC. This encodes CASSSRTTYEQYF. V and J are TRBV6-5 and TRBJ2-7, with a possible D match to TRBD1 (5 bases). The CDR3 sequence is 13 residues long. The germline V gene encodes CDR1 MNHEY and CDR2 SVGAGI. Between the trimmed V and J ends, which lost 4 bases and 2 bases, there was a span of 9 bases.

This clone was seen once. The V and J genes are TRBV6-6 and TRBJ2-1; 8 bases fit TRBD2. V gave up 7 bases and J gave up 8 bases; unmatched junction bases: 10. The germline V gene encodes CDR1 MNHNY and CDR2 SVGAGI (reference sequence). CDR3 length equals 14 residues. In DNA form, the CDR3 reads TGTGCCAGCACCCCGGGACTAGGCCCGCATGAGCAGTTCTTC. Amino acid sequence: CASTPGLGPHEQFF.

In its sample, this clone was seen once. The chain joins TRBV5-1 to TRBJ2-1; 8 bases are shared with TRBD1. Looked up from germline, CDR1 is SGHRS and CDR2 is YFSETQ. This CDR3 is 11 amino acids long. Trimming took 4 bases from V and 10 from J; bases not matched to a gene: 1. The CDR3 DNA sequence: TGCGCCAGCAGCGGGACAGGAGAGCAGTTCTTC. This sequence encodes CASSGTGEQFF.

This chain joins TRBV5-1 and TRBJ1-6; unclear D gene. From germline, CDR1 is SGHRS and CDR2 YFSETQ. V was pared by 0 bases and J by 7 bases, with 8 bases between. This CDR3 is built from 14 residues. CDR3 coding DNA: TGCGCCAGCAGCTTGGAGTCCAGGAATTCACCCCTCCACTTT. This encodes CASSLESRNSPLHF.

In its sample, this clone was seen once. The chain recombines TRBV5-3 with TRBJ2-7, with TRBD2 identical over 7 bases. TRBV5-3 is treated as an ORF (open reading frame) with a function not yet certain. The CDR3 sequence is 12 residues long. Trimming took 3 bases from V and 4 from J; bases not matched to a gene: 1. CDR3 DNA sequence: TGTGCCAGAAGCTGCGGGAGTTACGAGCAGTACTTC. Its translation is CARSCGSYEQYF.

This chain uses TRBV5-1 with TRBJ1-4, with 7 bases matching TRBD1. With V trimmed by 0 bases and J by 0 bases, 5 bases remained unmatched. The V gene's germline CDR1 is SGHRS and CDR2 YFSETQ. This CDR3 comprises 17 residues. DNA of the CDR3: TGCGCCAGCAGCTTGGTAGGGGGCGGATCAACTAATGAAAAACTGTTTTTT. Its protein is CASSLVGGGSTNEKLFF.

The chain recombines TRBV29-1 with TRBJ1-1, with D perhaps TRBD1 (6 bases). From germline, CDR1 is SQVTM and CDR2 ANQGSEA. CDR3 length equals 13 residues. V lost 5 bases and J 5 bases, leaving 15 bases between the germline ends. CDR3 residues: CSVRRGGGTEAFF. The CDR3 region has the DNA TGCAGCGTTCGAAGGGGGGGCGGGACTGAAGCTTTCTTT.

The chain combines TRBV11-2 with TRBJ2-3; 12 positions match TRBD2. The trim removed 6 bases at V and 11 bases at J, leaving 9 bases unmatched. The CDR3 is made up of 14 amino acids. The germline V gene encodes CDR1 SGHAT and CDR2 FQNNGV. DNA of the CDR3: TGTGCCAGCAGTGGACTAGCGGGGAGATCGGGGCAGTATTTT. Translated, it gives CASSGLAGRSGQYF.

In this sample, this clone turned up once. V usage is TRBV11-3 and J usage is TRBJ2-5; 10 bases are shared with TRBD1. J lost 5 bases, V lost 5 bases, and 8 bases had no gene match. This CDR3 region has 15 residues. CDR1 and CDR2 from the germline V gene are SGHNT and YENEEA. CDR3 loop: CASSEGQGTGETQYF. CDR3 nucleotides: TGTGCCAGCAGCGAGGGACAGGGGACGGGGGAGACCCAGTACTTC.

V gene TRBV18 combines with J gene TRBJ2-7; 7 bases line up with TRBD1. Germline CDR1 KGHSH, CDR2 LQKENI. The CDR3 has 13 amino acids. J was trimmed by 4 bases and V by 3 bases; bases with no gene match: 3. CDR3 protein: CASSPAQGYEQYF. CDR3 bases: TGTGCCAGCTCACCCGCACAGGGGTACGAGCAGTACTTC. The variable domain in full, with the rest retrieved from reference TRBV18 and TRBJ2-7, is NAGVMQNPRHLVRRRGQEARLRCSPMKGHSHVYWYRQLPEEGLKFMVYLQKENIIDESGMPKERFSAEFPKEGPSILRIQQVVRGDSAAYFCASSPAQGYEQYFGPGTRLTVT.

This chain joins TRBV15 and TRBJ1-2; 8 bases agree with TRBD1. Losses at the gene ends were 0 bases for V and 4 bases for J; bases not matched to a gene: 10. CDR3 length: 17 amino acids. Germline V gene sequence: CDR1 LNHNV, CDR2 YYDKDF (reference sequence). The CDR3 region has the DNA TGTGCCACCAGCAGAGATCGTCAGGGGGCGTGGACCTATGGCTACACCTTC. It is translated as CATSRDRQGAWTYGYTF.